This TCR beta chain was sequenced during a study of radiation and T cells in renal cell carcinoma (dated by TCRdb to 2020 to 2021). Regarding the research as a whole: Samples were obtained from a clinical trial, in which 15 Gy stereotactic body radiation therapy was delivered to primary renal cell carcinomas and nephrectomy was performed 4 weeks later. A total of 50 to 60 samples underwent TCR beta sequencing, made up of approximately 26 tumors and about 27 peripheral blood samples. In the 40 to 55 samples combined, 4 million to 5 million unique CDR3 nucleotide sequences were found, encoding roughly 2.5 million unique CDR3 amino acid sequences.

As for this clone: It lacks a known antigen. The record has no base qualities; no much larger clone is one base away.

The immunoSEQ kit was used, according to the manufacturer's recommendations, to generate TCR beta libraries from genomic DNA. To prepare libraries, a first multiplex PCR with proprietary primers was run, followed by a second PCR that added unique barcodes, and a bead cleanup was done after each round. A positive control reaction and a negative control reaction, both provided in the kit, were run with every batch of samples. The final libraries were assessed on an Agilent 4200 TapeStation D1000 ScreenTape, pooled by volume, and quantified by qPCR. Sequencing was performed on an Illumina NextSeq500 using a MidOutput 150-cycle cartridge, with 156 Read1 cycles, 15 Index1 cycles, and the kit custom primers. The pooled library was loaded at roughly 0.98 pM with an approximately 20% PhiX control spike-in. The original pipeline was this. Vendor-processed data were analyzed in R, and a clonotype was defined as all T cells sharing the same CDR3 nucleotide sequence. In the clone abundance analyses, frequencies in each sample were normalized to that sample's 10,000 most abundant clones. Public T cell clones, which averaged fewer than five per sample, were removed prior to analysis. An abundance difference of at least 32-fold between compartments was the criterion for calling clonotypes tumor-enriched or baseline blood-enriched. A beta-binomial differential abundance model was used to identify clonotypes that were expanded or contracted between blood time points. The Baroni-Urbani and Buser coefficient was used to measure tumor-blood repertoire similarity, and groups were compared with two-tailed Wilcoxon tests in R. The immuneACCESS repertoire file appears here via TCRdb, limited to in-frame rearrangements. These files lack a portion of the clones; in checked studies, under half of the deficit traces to unresolved V genes, and the cause of the others is not known. V and J calls plus clone size are reproduced from that table; the DNA served to infer D and trimming. The table for this sample lists some 95,000 clones; about 88% of them were counted only once. The ten largest clones represent 6.5% to 8.5% of the sample.

What this sample's time point label stands for: baseline pretreatment blood. The sample's treatment or condition label, in plain terms: 15 Gy SBRT to primary tumor, nephrectomy 4 weeks later. To follow tumor-enriched clonotypes, serial peripheral blood was collected from radiation-treated patients at baseline and at 2 weeks and 4 weeks after SBRT. Renal cell carcinoma with clear cell pathology was present in all patients. Genomic DNA for TCR sequencing was prepared using the QIAamp DNA Blood Mini Kit (Qiagen). Samples were included in the analyses only if all quality control checks were passed. The CDR3 sequence holds 12 residues, the cysteine and phenylalanine included. Only the CDR3 DNA stays, 36 bases, in frame from base 1. V and J are truncated by 2 bases and 1 base respectively, leaving an intervening sequence of 5 bases. The germline V gene (reference sequence) supplies CDR1 GTSNPN and CDR2 SVGIG.

What the work shows at the level of the full study, not this receptor alone: Because pretreatment tumor biopsies were not available, the baseline intratumoral presence of clonotypes could not be determined. Blood repertoire dynamics were not followed beyond 4 weeks after treatment. Because the trial had a single-armed design, the trial could not examine how radiation dose or scheduling affected the TCR repertoire. An increase in top tumor clonotypes in blood was observed from baseline to 2 weeks post-radiation, followed by contraction by 4 weeks, which was taken to suggest transient expansion of tumor-resident clones.

The receptor was derived from a man aged 50-60 years with renal cell carcinoma. This specimen consisted of blood, obtained from a patient whose treatment included radiotherapy and nephrectomy. The chain uses TRBV30 and TRBJ1-2; the D gene cannot be named for sure. The DNA sequence reads TGTGCCTGGAGTCACATTAACTATGGCTACACCTTC. Its protein reads: CAWSHINYGYTF.